The TCR beta chain under discussion was sequenced for a study of PD-L1 blockade in urothelial cancer. Overall study: From 0 to 3 prior chemotherapy regimens had been given to the patients.

Trimming took off 4 bases at V and 4 bases at J, with 17 bases between the two ends. Germline lookup yields CDR1 SGHTA and CDR2 FQGNSA. The CDR3 covers 15 residues. Profiled with immunoSEQ multiplex PCR; TCRdb holds only in-frame clones, not every one. In the table there are about 57,000 clones, roughly 86% of which are singletons. This material consisted of PBMCs, taken around atezolizumab (anti-PD-L1) treatment. This receptor was taken from a man aged 50 to 59 with urothelial cancer. The chain employs TRBV7-2 and TRBJ2-7, with D possibly TRBD1 on 9 matching bases. The CDR3 reads CASSWTGASGYEQYF. In DNA, the CDR3 is TGTGCCAGCAGCTGGACAGGGGCTAGCGGGTACGAGCAGTACTTC.